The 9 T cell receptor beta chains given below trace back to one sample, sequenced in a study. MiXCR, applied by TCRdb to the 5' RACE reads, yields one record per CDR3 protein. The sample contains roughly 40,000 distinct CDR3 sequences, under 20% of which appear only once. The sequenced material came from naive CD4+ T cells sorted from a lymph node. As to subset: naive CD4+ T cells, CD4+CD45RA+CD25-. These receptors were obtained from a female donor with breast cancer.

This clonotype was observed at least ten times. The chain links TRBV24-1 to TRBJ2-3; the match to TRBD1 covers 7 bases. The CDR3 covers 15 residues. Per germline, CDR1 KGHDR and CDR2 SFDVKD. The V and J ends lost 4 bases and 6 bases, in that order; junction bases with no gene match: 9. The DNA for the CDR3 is TGTGCCACCAGTGACCCGGACAGGACGGGTGATACGCAGTATTTT. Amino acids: CATSDPDRTGDTQYF.

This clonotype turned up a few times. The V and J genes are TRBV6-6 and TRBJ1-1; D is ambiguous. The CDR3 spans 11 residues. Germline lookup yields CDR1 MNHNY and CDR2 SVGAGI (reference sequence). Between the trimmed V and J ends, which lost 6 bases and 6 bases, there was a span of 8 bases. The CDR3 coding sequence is TGTGCCAGCAGCCTCGTCTCTGAAGCTTTCTTT. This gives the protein CASSLVSEAFF.

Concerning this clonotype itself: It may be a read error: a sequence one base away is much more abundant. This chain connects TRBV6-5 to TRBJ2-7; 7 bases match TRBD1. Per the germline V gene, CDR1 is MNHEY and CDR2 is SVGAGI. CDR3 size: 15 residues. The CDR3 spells CANSTTRDRSHEQYF. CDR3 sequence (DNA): TGTGCCAACAGTACCACCCGGGACAGATCCCACGAGCAGTACTTC.

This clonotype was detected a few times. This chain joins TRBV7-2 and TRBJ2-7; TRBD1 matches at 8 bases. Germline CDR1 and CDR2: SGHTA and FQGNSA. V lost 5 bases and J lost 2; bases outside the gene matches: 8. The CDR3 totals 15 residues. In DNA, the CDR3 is TGTGCCAGCAGCCCACAAGGACAGGGAGCCTACGAGCAGTACTTC. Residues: CASSPQGQGAYEQYF. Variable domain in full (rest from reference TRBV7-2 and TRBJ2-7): GAGVSQSPSNKVTEKGKDVELRCDPISGHTALYWYRQSLGQGLEFLIYFQGNSAPDKSGLPSDRFSAERTGGSVSTLTIQRTQQEDSAVYLCASSPQGQGAYEQYFGPGTRLTVT.

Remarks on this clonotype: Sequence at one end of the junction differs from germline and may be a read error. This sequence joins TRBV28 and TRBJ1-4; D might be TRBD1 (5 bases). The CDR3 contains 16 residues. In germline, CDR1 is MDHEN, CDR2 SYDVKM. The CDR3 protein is CTSRPPSTGGYEKLFF. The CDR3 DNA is TGTACCAGCAGGCCGCCTTCTACAGGAGGATATGAAAAACTGTTTTTT.

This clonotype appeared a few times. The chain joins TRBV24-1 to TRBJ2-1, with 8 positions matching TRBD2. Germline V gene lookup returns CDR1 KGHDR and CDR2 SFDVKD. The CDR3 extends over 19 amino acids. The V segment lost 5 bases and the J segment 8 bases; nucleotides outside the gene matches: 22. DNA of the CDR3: TGTGCCACCAGTGGCCCCGGGACACCGGGACTAGTAGGGAGGGATGAGCAGTTCTTC. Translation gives CATSGPGTPGLVGRDEQFF.

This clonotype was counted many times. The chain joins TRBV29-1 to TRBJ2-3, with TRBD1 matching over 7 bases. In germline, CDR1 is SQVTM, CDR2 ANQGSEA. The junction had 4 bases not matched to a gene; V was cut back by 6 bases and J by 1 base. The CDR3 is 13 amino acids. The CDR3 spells CSVQTGGTDTQYF. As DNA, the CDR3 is TGCAGCGTCCAAACAGGGGGCACAGATACGCAGTATTTT.

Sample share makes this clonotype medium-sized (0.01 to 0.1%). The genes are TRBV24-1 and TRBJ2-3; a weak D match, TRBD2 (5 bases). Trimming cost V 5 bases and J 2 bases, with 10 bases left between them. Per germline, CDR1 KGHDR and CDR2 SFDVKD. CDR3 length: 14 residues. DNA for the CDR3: TGTGCCACCAGTGGGAGGACCCCCACAGATACGCAGTATTTT. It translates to CATSGRTPTDTQYF.

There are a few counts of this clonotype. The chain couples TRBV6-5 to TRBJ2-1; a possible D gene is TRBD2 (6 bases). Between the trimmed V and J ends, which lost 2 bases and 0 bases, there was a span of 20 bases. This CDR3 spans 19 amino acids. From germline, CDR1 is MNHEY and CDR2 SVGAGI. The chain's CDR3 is CASSYRGRRAMSSYNEQFF. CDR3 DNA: TGTGCCAGCAGTTACCGGGGACGGAGGGCCATGAGCTCCTACAATGAGCAGTTCTTC.